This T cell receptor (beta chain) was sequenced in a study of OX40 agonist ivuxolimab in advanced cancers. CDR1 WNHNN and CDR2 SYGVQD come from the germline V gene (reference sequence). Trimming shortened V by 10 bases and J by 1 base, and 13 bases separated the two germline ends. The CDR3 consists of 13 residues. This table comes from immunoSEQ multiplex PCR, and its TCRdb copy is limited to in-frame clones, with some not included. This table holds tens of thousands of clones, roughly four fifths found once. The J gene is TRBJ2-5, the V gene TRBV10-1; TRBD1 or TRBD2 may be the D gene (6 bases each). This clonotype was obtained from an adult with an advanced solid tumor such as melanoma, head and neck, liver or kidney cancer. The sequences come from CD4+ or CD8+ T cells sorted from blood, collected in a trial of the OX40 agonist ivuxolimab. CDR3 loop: CATNRGLQETQYF. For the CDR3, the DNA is TGCGCCACCAACCGGGGGCTCCAAGAGACCCAGTACTTC.